These 5 T cell receptor beta chains were sequenced from one sample in a study of cytomegalovirus exposure and HLA in healthy donors (dated 2017 in TCRdb). The library relied on the immunoSEQ multiplex PCR assay. For the multiplex PCR, a mixture combining 60 forward primers for TCR Vbeta segments and 13 reverse primers for TCR Jbeta segments was used. TCRdb retrieved this table from immuneACCESS and kept in-frame rearrangements only. Not all clones are present; in checked studies, unresolved V genes account for under half, and no reason is known for the remainder. This sample holds some 100,000 clones; 65% to 75% were observed only once. The ten top clones hold approximately 10% of the sample. Sequences were obtained from PBMCs. These receptors were collected from a woman in her forties or fifties in good health and CMV-seropositive.

This clone came up once. This chain joins TRBV5-4 and TRBJ2-3; D is possibly TRBD2 (6 bases). The CDR3 contains 16 residues. Trimming cost V 2 bases and J 4 bases, with 17 bases left between them. Germline assignment: CDR1 SGHNT and CDR2 YYREEE (reference sequence). The CDR3 DNA reads as TGTGCCAGCAGCTTCCGCCGGGAGAGTCTCCCAGATACGCAGTATTTT. Amino acid sequence: CASSFRRESLPDTQYF. Based on the CDR3 plus reference TRBV5-4 and TRBJ2-3, the full variable domain is ETGVTQSPTHLIKTRGQQVTLRCSSQSGHNTVSWYQQALGQGPQFIFQYYREEENGRGNFPPRFSGLQFPNYSSELNVNALELDDSALYLCASSFRRESLPDTQYFGPGTRLTVL.

This clone turned up a few times. The V call is TRBV30, the J call TRBJ2-7, with a weak D call TRBD2 (6 bases). The CDR3 loop spans 13 amino acids. Germline-derived CDR1 and CDR2 are GTSNPN and SVGIG (reference sequence). Trimming removed 5 bases from V and 7 bases from J, with 18 bases in between. Here the CDR3 DNA reads TGTGCCTGGGGTATGGATCCTGCGGGAGAGCAGTACTTC. This codes for CAWGMDPAGEQYF.

The chain recombines TRBV5-1 with TRBJ2-2; the match to TRBD1 covers 10 bases. The CDR3 sequence is 16 residues long. CDR1 SGHRS and CDR2 YFSETQ come from the germline V gene. Trimming removed 2 bases from V and 5 bases from J; junction bases left unmatched: 6. In DNA form, the CDR3 reads TGCGCCAGCAGCTTAACGACAGGGGGCTGGACCGGGGAGCTGTTTTTT. As protein: CASSLTTGGWTGELFF.

Written as DNA, the CDR3 is TGTGCCAGCAGTCCGGGGACTAGCGGTACCTACGAGCAGTACTTC. Amino acid sequence: CASSPGTSGTYEQYF. The chain recombines TRBV27 with TRBJ2-7, with 11 bases aligning to TRBD2. Germline-derived CDR1 and CDR2 are MNHEY and SMNVEV (reference sequence). The CDR3 totals 15 residues. Unmatched junction bases numbered 5, after V lost 5 bases and J lost 2 bases.

This sequence joins TRBV12-5 and TRBJ2-7; D unclear. The V end was cut by 0 bases, the J end by 0 bases, with 3 bases between. The germline gives CDR1 LGHNT, CDR2 FRNRAP. The CDR3 length is 13 residues. The CDR3 reads CASGLVSSYEQYF. The CDR3 nucleotides are TGTGCTAGTGGTTTGGTCAGCTCCTACGAGCAGTACTTC.